Following are 20 T cell receptor beta chains from one sample sequenced in a study of CD8 T cells in ankylosing spondylitis. Study results and limitations: A TCR beta motif of eight highly homologous variants appeared characteristic of ankylosing spondylitis blood.

TCRdb re-called the 5' RACE reads with MiXCR, one entry per CDR3 protein. Of 700,000 to 1,000,000 distinct CDR3 sequences listed, approximately 12% are singletons. Their target antigens are unknown. Sequenced: blood, either unsorted or a sorted T cell fraction (not recorded which). The receptors come from a male donor with ankylosing spondylitis.

This clonotype turned up a few times. The V and J genes are TRBV5-1 and TRBJ1-2, with 9 bases that match TRBD1. CDR1 and CDR2 (germline): SGHRS, YFSETQ. Unmatched junction bases numbered 11, after V lost 4 bases and J lost 7 bases. The CDR3 covers 15 residues. CDR3 bases: TGCGCCAGCAGCCGATGGGACAGGGTTATCGGTGGCTACACCTTC. It is translated as CASSRWDRVIGGYTF.

This clonotype has a handful of counts. The chain carries TRBV28 and TRBJ2-4; D gene unclear. The germline V gene has CDR1 MDHEN and CDR2 SYDVKM. CDR3 length equals 12 residues. V was cut by 2 bases and J by 10 bases, with 9 bases left in between. CDR3 bases: TGTGCCAGCAGTTTACCCGGTTTAATTCAGTACTTC. It is translated as CASSLPGLIQYF.

The CDR3 here is CASSDHPNSPFYEQYF. As DNA, the CDR3 is TGTGCCAGCAGTGACCACCCGAATTCTCCCTTCTACGAGCAGTACTTC. V is TRBV6-4 and J is TRBJ2-7; D is undetermined. The V gene lost 2 bases and the J gene lost 3 bases, with 17 bases spanning the gap. Germline CDR1 and CDR2: MRHNA and SNTAGT. The CDR3 runs 16 residues.

This clonotype was detected many times. The rearrangement links TRBV30 to TRBJ2-3; no firm D call. This CDR3 spans 13 amino acids. Germline CDR1 and CDR2: GTSNPN and SVGIG (reference sequence). Deletions cut 1 base from V and 5 bases from J, with 10 bases between. Written as DNA, the CDR3 is TGTGCCTGGAGTGCGGAATCCAGAGATACGCAGTATTTT. Protein product: CAWSAESRDTQYF.

This clonotype showed up just a few times. The J gene is TRBJ1-1, the V gene TRBV27; D is uncertain. Germline-derived CDR1 and CDR2 are MNHEY and SMNVEV (reference sequence). Between the trimmed V and J ends, which lost 8 bases and 1 base, there was a span of 11 bases. The CDR3 runs 13 residues. The CDR3 bases are TGTGCCAGCGGGGAGAGGCCGAACACTGAAGCTTTCTTT. Amino acid sequence: CASGERPNTEAFF.

Ten or more counts support this clonotype. This chain links TRBV12-3 or TRBV12-4 with TRBJ2-2, with D perhaps TRBD1 (6 bases). The CDR3 runs 14 residues. V lost 2 bases and J lost 7, with 11 bases in between. The CDR3 sequence is CASSLWQGNGELFF. The DNA of the CDR3 is TGTGCCAGCAGTTTATGGCAGGGGAACGGGGAGCTGTTTTTT.

This clonotype has more than one count but fewer than ten. This chain joins TRBV20-1 and TRBJ2-1; tentatively, D is TRBD1 or TRBD2 (5 bases each). CDR1 is DFQATT and CDR2 is SNEGSKA in the germline V gene (reference sequence). CDR3 length: 12 amino acids. V shed 6 bases and J shed 5 bases, with 11 bases lying between them. The CDR3 region is CSALLGDNEQFF. Written as DNA, the CDR3 is TGCAGTGCCCTACTAGGGGACAATGAGCAGTTCTTC.

The chain is built from TRBV28 and TRBJ2-7; 7 bases fit TRBD2. The CDR3 covers 16 residues. V lost 2 bases and J lost 1; bases outside the gene matches: 8. Germline CDR1 MDHEN, CDR2 SYDVKM. CDR3 sequence (DNA): TGTGCCAGCAGTTTAAAGCGGGACGCAAAGTCCTACGAGCAGTACTTC. It encodes CASSLKRDAKSYEQYF.

This clonotype has a handful of counts. The genes are TRBV19 and TRBJ2-3; TRBD2 matches 12 bases. The V and J ends lost 5 bases and 2 bases, in that order; junction bases with no gene match: 5. The CDR3 runs to 16 residues. CDR1 LNHDA and CDR2 SQIVND come from the germline V gene (reference sequence). In DNA form, the CDR3 reads TGTGCCAGTAGTTCCGGACTAGCGGGGCCCACAGATACGCAGTATTTT. It specifies CASSSGLAGPTDTQYF. The full variable domain, its missing parts supplied by reference TRBV19 and TRBJ2-3, is DGGITQSPKYLFRKEGQNVTLSCEQNLNHDAMYWYRQDPGQGLRLIYYSQIVNDFQKGDIAEGYSVSREKKESFPLTVTSAQKNPTAFYLCASSSGLAGPTDTQYFGPGTRLTVL.

This clonotype has a count of ten or more. The rearrangement uses TRBV6-5 and TRBJ1-5; perhaps TRBD1 as D (6 bases). This CDR3 has 17 amino acids. The ends were cut back, 2 bases at V and 0 bases at J, with 14 bases in the middle. Per the germline V gene, CDR1 is MNHEY and CDR2 is SVGAGI. The CDR3 here is CASSYDRTAYSNQPQHF. CDR3 coding DNA: TGTGCCAGCAGTTACGATAGGACAGCGTATAGCAATCAGCCCCAGCATTTT.

V and J are TRBV6-5 and TRBJ2-3; TRBD2 matches 7 bases. The CDR3 totals 16 residues. Germline CDR1 is MNHEY and CDR2 is SVGAGI. J gave up 7 bases and V 2 bases, and 12 bases lay outside the gene matches. This chain's CDR3 is CASSYGVGGPTYTQYF. In DNA form, the CDR3 reads TGTGCCAGCAGTTACGGGGTGGGAGGGCCAACGTATACGCAGTATTTT.

This clonotype has just a few counts. The CDR3 protein is CASSENLDTQYF. CDR3 DNA sequence: TGTGCCAGCAGTGAAAACTTGGATACGCAGTATTTT. The V gene is TRBV25-1, the J gene TRBJ2-3, with unresolved D. CDR3 size: 12 residues. V lost 2 bases and J 6 bases, leaving 6 bases between the germline ends. CDR1 and CDR2 from the germline V gene are MGHDK and SYGVNS.

This clonotype was picked up a small number of times. The V call is TRBV4-1, the J call TRBJ1-6; tentatively, D is TRBD1 (6 bases). CDR3 length: 15 amino acids. V gave up 1 base and J gave up 6 bases, with 10 bases separating them. The germline V gene encodes CDR1 MGHRA and CDR2 YSYEKL. The CDR3 here is CASSQVTGINSPLHF. CDR3 bases: TGCGCCAGCAGCCAAGTTACAGGGATTAATTCACCCCTCCACTTT.

The chain has TRBV10-3 and TRBJ2-1; TRBD1 is a possible D gene (5 bases). CDR3 length equals 14 residues. Trimming pared 4 bases from V and 8 bases from J, leaving 15 bases between. Germline CDR1 reads ENHRY; CDR2 reads SYGVKD. In DNA form, the CDR3 reads TGTGCCATCAGTGTAGACTTCCAACAGGATGAGCAGTTCTTC. This sequence encodes CAISVDFQQDEQFF.

This sequence joins TRBV4-3 and TRBJ2-3; 8 nucleotides align to TRBD2. The germline gives CDR1 LGHNA, CDR2 YSLEER. The CDR3 is made up of 16 amino acids. Trimming took 1 base from V and 2 from J; bases not matched to a gene: 5. The CDR3, as DNA: TGCGCCAGCAGCCAAGCAAGCGGGGGCCACACAGATACGCAGTATTTT. Translation: CASSQASGGHTDTQYF.

This clonotype was detected ten times or more. The V gene is TRBV5-1, the J gene TRBJ1-2, with D perhaps matching TRBD1 (5 bases). The germline V and J ends were trimmed by 1 base and 8 bases, with 12 bases remaining between them. Germline CDR1 and CDR2: SGHRS and YFSETQ. CDR3 length: 13 residues. The CDR3 sequence: CASSLSGGEGYTF. The CDR3 bases are TGCGCCAGCAGCTTGTCCGGAGGGGAAGGCTACACCTTC.

The chain has TRBV20-1 and TRBJ1-3, with a possible D match to TRBD1 (5 bases). V dropped 0 bases and J dropped 0 bases, with 9 bases sitting between them. Germline V CDR1 and CDR2: DFQATT, SNEGSKA (reference sequence). The CDR3 length is 15 residues. The CDR3 DNA is TGCAGTGCTAGAGAGGGACCTTACTCTGGAAACACCATATATTTT. Translation: CSAREGPYSGNTIYF.

This clonotype showed up just a few times. The rearrangement links TRBV20-1 to TRBJ2-7; 11 nucleotides agree with TRBD1. The CDR3 is 16 residues long. The V gene end was trimmed by 1 base and the J gene end by 2 bases; junction bases not matched to a gene: 7. The V gene's germline CDR1 is DFQATT and CDR2 SNEGSKA (reference sequence). The CDR3, as DNA: TGCAGTGCTAGAGTAACCTGGGACAGGGGGGCCTACGAGCAGTACTTC. Protein: CSARVTWDRGAYEQYF.

This clonotype was detected only a few times. The V and J genes are TRBV7-2 and TRBJ1-1; D might be TRBD1 (5 bases). The CDR3 has 15 residues. V lost 5 bases and J 3 bases, leaving 16 bases between the germline ends. CDR1 is SGHTA, CDR2 FQGNSA, per germline. DNA for the CDR3: TGTGCCAGCAGCGCCCTTGGGGGGGAATACACTGAAGCTTTCTTT. It translates to CASSALGGEYTEAFF.

This clonotype was counted only a few times. The chain carries TRBV20-1 and TRBJ2-7; TRBD1 might be the D (5 bases). Trimming removed 4 bases from V and 1 base from J, with 11 bases in between. Germline-derived CDR1 and CDR2 are DFQATT and SNEGSKA (reference sequence). The CDR3 extends over 13 amino acids. The CDR3 region is CSAKDIRSYEQYF. The DNA for the CDR3 is TGCAGTGCTAAGGACATCAGATCCTACGAGCAGTACTTC.